This T cell receptor (beta chain) was found in a study of blood T cell repertoires in COVID-19. Looking at the study overall: Collection of acute and convalescent COVID-19 samples took place in the United States, Italy and Spain. T cells, B-cell-depleted T cells, or PBMCs supplied cDNA or gDNA.

Original data processing: Nucleated cell number was recorded as an estimate derived from reference gene primer amplification. Assay: immunoSEQ multiplex PCR; the TCRdb copy retains only in-frame clones and omits some. For V, J and clone size, that table is used; D and trimming come from the DNA. This table holds 90,000 or so clones, 75% to 90% found once. Sequences were obtained from peripheral blood. The TCR comes from a human donor in a cohort sampled during active COVID-19.

The CDR3 loop reads CASSPGQGINYEQYF. DNA of the CDR3: TGTGCCAGCAGCCCCGGACAGGGGATTAACTACGAGCAGTACTTC. J is TRBJ2-7 and V is TRBV28, with 9 bases matching TRBD1. The germline gives CDR1 MDHEN, CDR2 SYDVKM. Unmatched junction bases numbered 9, after V lost 6 bases and J lost 3 bases. The CDR3 sequence is 15 residues long.